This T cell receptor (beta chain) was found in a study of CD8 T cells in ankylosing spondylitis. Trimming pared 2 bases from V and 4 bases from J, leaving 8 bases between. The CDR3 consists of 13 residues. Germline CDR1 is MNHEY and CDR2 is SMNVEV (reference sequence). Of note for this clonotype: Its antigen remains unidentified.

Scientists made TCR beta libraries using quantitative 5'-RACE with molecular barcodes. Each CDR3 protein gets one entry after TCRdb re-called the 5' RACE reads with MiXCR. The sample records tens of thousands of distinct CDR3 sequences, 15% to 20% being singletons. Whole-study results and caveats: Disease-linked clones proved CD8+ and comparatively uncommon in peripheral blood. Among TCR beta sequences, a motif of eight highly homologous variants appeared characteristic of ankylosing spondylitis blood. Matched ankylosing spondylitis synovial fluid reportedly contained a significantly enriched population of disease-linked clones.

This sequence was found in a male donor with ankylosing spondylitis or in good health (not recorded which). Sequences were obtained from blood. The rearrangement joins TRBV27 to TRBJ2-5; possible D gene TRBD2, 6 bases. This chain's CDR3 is CASSLQGGETQYF. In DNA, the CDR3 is TGTGCCAGCAGTTTACAGGGAGGAGAGACCCAGTACTTC.